One and the same sample provided the 29 T cell receptor beta chains below, sequenced in a study of blood T cell repertoires in COVID-19. Assay used: immunoSEQ multiplex PCR; TCRdb lists only in-frame clones, some missing. Seen here are around 180,000 clones, 88% observed once, and the top ten hold approximately 24%. What was sequenced was peripheral blood. The source of these receptors is a man aged 55 to 70 with acute or convalescent COVID-19.

The chain uses TRBV18 and TRBJ2-2; 7 bases are shared with TRBD1. Trimming cost V 2 bases and J 5 bases; bases outside gene matches: 11. The germline V gene encodes CDR1 KGHSH and CDR2 LQKENI. This CDR3 spans 17 amino acids. Here the CDR3 reads CASSPVGTARGTGELFF. The CDR3 nucleotides are TGTGCCAGCTCACCAGTGGGGACAGCCCGTGGGACCGGGGAGCTGTTTTTT.

This clone was detected only once. The J gene is TRBJ1-3, the V gene TRBV5-4, with TRBD1 matching over 9 bases. The CDR3 contains 15 residues. V shed 4 bases and J 8 bases; nucleotides not matched to a gene: 10. In germline, CDR1 is SGHNT, CDR2 YYREEE (reference sequence). The CDR3: CASSAAGTGRHTIYF. The CDR3 nucleotides read TGTGCCAGCAGCGCGGCCGGGACAGGGAGGCACACCATATATTTT.

The chain has TRBV2 and TRBJ1-2; TRBD1 matches at 12 bases. V dropped 6 bases and J dropped 7; count of bases not matched to a gene: 6. The CDR3 loop spans 14 amino acids. Germline assignment: CDR1 SNHLY and CDR2 FYNNEI. The CDR3 sequence: CASRRGQGAGGYTF. In nucleotides, the CDR3 is TGTGCCAGCAGGCGGGGACAGGGGGCGGGTGGCTACACCTTC.

The chain joins TRBV19 to TRBJ1-3, with 9 bases aligning to TRBD1. V dropped 5 bases and J dropped 1; count of bases not matched to a gene: 6. The CDR3 length is 16 residues. Germline CDR1 and CDR2: LNHDA and SQIVND (reference sequence). CDR3 amino acids: CASSVPGTGSGNTIYF. As DNA, the CDR3 is TGTGCCAGTAGTGTACCCGGGACAGGGTCTGGAAACACCATATATTTT.

The rearrangement joins TRBV14 to TRBJ2-1; TRBD2 aligns across 11 bases. J was trimmed by 2 bases and V by 8 bases; bases with no gene match: 2. The CDR3 length is 14 residues. Germline CDR1 is SGHDN and CDR2 is FVKESK. The CDR3 region is CASRGLAAYNEQFF. CDR3 sequence (DNA): TGTGCCAGCCGGGGACTAGCGGCCTACAATGAGCAGTTCTTC.

The count of this clone is one. The CDR3 reads CASSNADRGTGELFF. CDR3 bases: TGTGCCAGCAGCAACGCGGACAGGGGAACCGGGGAGCTGTTTTTT. The chain is built from TRBV6-5 and TRBJ2-2; 9 bases match TRBD1. Germline V gene sequence: CDR1 MNHEY, CDR2 SVGAGI. The CDR3 is made up of 15 amino acids. The V gene end was trimmed by 6 bases and the J gene end by 5 bases; junction bases not matched to a gene: 7.

The rearrangement uses TRBV7-9 and TRBJ2-3; TRBD2 matches at 12 bases. The germline CDR1 and CDR2 sequences are SEHNR and FQNEAQ (reference sequence). This CDR3 has 16 residues. J lost 4 bases, V lost 5 bases, and 7 bases had no gene match. The CDR3: CASSQQASGGADTQYF. The CDR3 coding sequence is TGTGCCAGCAGCCAACAGGCTAGCGGGGGGGCAGATACGCAGTATTTT.

The J gene is TRBJ1-1, the V gene TRBV7-8; 12 bases align to TRBD1. Germline CDR1 SGHVS, CDR2 FQNEAQ. The CDR3 sequence is 15 residues long. J lost 8 bases, V lost 3 bases, and 7 bases had no gene match. The CDR3 spells CASSLAGTGGLEAFF. The CDR3 nucleotides read TGTGCCAGCAGCTTGGCCGGGACAGGGGGCTTGGAAGCTTTCTTT.

This clone was counted many times. The J gene is TRBJ1-5, the V gene TRBV19, with TRBD1 matching 10 bases. Trimming removed 1 base from V and 4 bases from J; junction bases left unmatched: 1. The CDR3 contains 15 residues. Germline lookup yields CDR1 LNHDA and CDR2 SQIVND (reference sequence). The CDR3 reads CASSIGTGGNQPQHF. The CDR3 region has the DNA TGTGCCAGTAGTATAGGGACAGGGGGAAATCAGCCCCAGCATTTT.

CDR3 loop: CASSYPGGREPQHF. For the CDR3, the DNA is TGTGCCAGCAGTTACCCAGGGGGCAGAGAGCCCCAGCATTTT. The chain recombines TRBV6-2 or TRBV6-3 with TRBJ1-5, with TRBD1 identical over 8 bases. Trimming removed 2 bases from V and 8 bases from J; junction bases left unmatched: 5. CDR1 MNHEY and CDR2 SVGEGT come from the germline V gene. CDR3 length: 14 amino acids.

This clone has at least ten counts. The V call is TRBV4-3, the J call TRBJ2-7, with 9 nucleotides matching TRBD2. The ends lost 1 base at V and 4 bases at J; junction bases unmatched: 5. There are 15 residues in the CDR3. Germline assignment: CDR1 LGHNA and CDR2 YSLEER. CDR3 nucleotides: TGCGCCAGCAGCCAAGTGGGTAGCGGGAGATACGAGCAGTACTTC. It encodes CASSQVGSGRYEQYF.

The chain links TRBV5-1 to TRBJ2-1; no reliable D call. CDR3 length equals 13 residues. The V gene lost 5 bases and the J gene lost 9 bases, with 15 bases spanning the gap. From germline, CDR1 is SGHRS and CDR2 YFSETQ. The CDR3 reads CASRMEPAGEQFF. The DNA for the CDR3 is TGCGCCAGCAGAATGGAGCCGGCCGGTGAGCAGTTCTTC. Based on the CDR3 plus reference TRBV5-1 and TRBJ2-1, the full variable domain is KAGVTQTPRYLIKTRGQQVTLSCSPISGHRSVSWYQQTPGQGLQFLFEYFSETQRNKGNFPGRFSGRQFSNSRSEMNVSTLELGDSALYLCASRMEPAGEQFFGPGTRLTVL.

The V gene is TRBV10-2, the J gene TRBJ2-7; D might be TRBD1 (5 bases). This CDR3 has 13 amino acids. Germline V gene sequence: CDR1 WSHSY, CDR2 SAAADI. V lost 5 bases to trimming and J lost 2 bases, with 10 bases between them. This CDR3 reads CASSNRITYEQYV. CDR3 nucleotides: TGCGCCAGCAGTAACAGGATTACCTACGAGCAGTACGTC.

Regarding this clone: In the same sample, other DNA sequences code for this CDR3. CDR3 nucleotide sequence: TGTGCCAGCAGCTTAGGGACAGGACTCTATGGCTACACCTTC. This sequence encodes CASSLGTGLYGYTF. V is TRBV5-6 and J is TRBJ1-2, with TRBD1 matching over 8 bases. Losses at the gene ends were 2 bases for V and 4 bases for J; bases not matched to a gene: 4. CDR3 length: 14 residues. Germline lookup yields CDR1 SGHDT and CDR2 YYEEEE. Drawing the rest from reference TRBV5-6 and TRBJ1-2, the complete variable domain is DAGVTQSPTHLIKTRGQQVTLRCSPKSGHDTVSWYQQALGQGPQFIFQYYEEEERQRGNFPDRFSGHQFPNYSSELNVNALLLGDSALYLCASSLGTGLYGYTFGSGTRLTVV.

This chain joins TRBV18 and TRBJ1-1; tentative D call: TRBD1 (5 bases). The V gene lost 1 base and the J gene lost 4 bases, with 22 bases spanning the gap. Germline values: CDR1 KGHSH, CDR2 LQKENI. CDR3 length: 18 residues. CDR3 in DNA: TGTGCCAGCTCACCACGTTTGGTAGGGGAGGGGAAAGGCACTGAAGCTTTCTTT. This codes for CASSPRLVGEGKGTEAFF.

This clone was seen a single time. J is TRBJ2-2 and V is TRBV27; 11 bases line up with TRBD1. CDR1 is MNHEY and CDR2 is SMNVEV in the germline V gene (reference sequence). Trimming at V came to 5 bases and at J to 2 bases, leaving 4 bases not matched to a gene. The CDR3 length is 16 residues. The CDR3 nucleotides are TGTGCCAGCAGTAGACGGACAGGGGGCAACACCGGGGAGCTGTTTTTT. Residues: CASSRRTGGNTGELFF.

V usage is TRBV19 and J usage is TRBJ2-1; 7 nucleotides match TRBD2. Losses at the gene ends were 0 bases for V and 10 bases for J; bases not matched to a gene: 15. The CDR3 has 17 residues. CDR1 and CDR2 from the germline V gene are LNHDA and SQIVND (reference sequence). The CDR3 loop is CASSIDKGGSTSAEQFF. Here the CDR3 DNA reads TGTGCCAGTAGTATAGATAAGGGAGGGTCGACCTCCGCGGAGCAGTTCTTC.

The chain is built from TRBV6-6 and TRBJ1-5; D is uncertain. The CDR3 runs to 13 residues. V shed 7 bases and J shed 0 bases, with 7 bases lying between them. Germline-derived CDR1 and CDR2 are MNHNY and SVGAGI (reference sequence). The CDR3 reads CASTFFSNQPQHF. Here the CDR3 DNA reads TGTGCCAGCACCTTTTTTAGCAATCAGCCCCAGCATTTT.

The V and J genes are TRBV5-5 and TRBJ1-1; 9 bases align to TRBD1. In germline, CDR1 is SGHKS, CDR2 YYEKEE (reference sequence). The CDR3 has 15 amino acids. J gave up 1 base and V 4 bases, and 5 bases lay outside the gene matches. The CDR3, as DNA: TGTGCCAGCAGCGGGACAGGGAGAACGAACACTGAAGCTTTCTTT. Translation: CASSGTGRTNTEAFF.

This sequence joins TRBV5-4 and TRBJ1-1, with a possible D match to TRBD1 (6 bases). Germline CDR1 is SGHNT and CDR2 is YYREEE (reference sequence). This CDR3 is built from 14 residues. V shed 5 bases and J shed 1 base, with 12 bases lying between them. The CDR3 here is CASRKRTENTEAFF. The CDR3 DNA sequence: TGTGCCAGCAGAAAACGGACAGAGAACACTGAAGCTTTCTTT.

The chain links TRBV18 to TRBJ1-2, with 10 bases aligning to TRBD1. Trimming took 4 bases from V and 11 from J; bases not matched to a gene: 16. The CDR3 contains 16 residues. Germline V lookup: CDR1 KGHSH, CDR2 LQKENI. CDR3 sequence reads: CASSQIGVRQGAVYTF. The CDR3 DNA sequence: TGTGCCAGCTCACAAATCGGAGTCAGACAGGGGGCTGTATACACCTTC.

In this sample, this clone turned up once. The chain is built from TRBV19 and TRBJ1-4; D may be TRBD1 (6 bases). Deletions cut 3 bases from V and 0 bases from J, with 11 bases between. The length of the CDR3 is 16 residues. Germline loops: CDR1 LNHDA, CDR2 SQIVND (reference sequence). This chain's CDR3 is CASSILQGTTNEKLFF. DNA of the CDR3: TGTGCCAGTAGTATTCTGCAGGGGACAACTAATGAAAAACTGTTTTTT.

This chain connects TRBV5-1 to TRBJ1-2; 8 nucleotides line up with TRBD1. This CDR3 has 14 amino acids. Looked up from germline, CDR1 is SGHRS and CDR2 is YFSETQ. V lost 4 bases and J lost 7; bases outside the gene matches: 9. The CDR3, as DNA: TGCGCCAGCAGCCCCCAGGGGGCAGAGAGTGGCTACACCTTC. Amino acid sequence: CASSPQGAESGYTF.

The V gene is TRBV6-5, the J gene TRBJ1-5; D not resolved. The CDR3 consists of 14 residues. CDR1 is MNHEY and CDR2 is SVGAGI in the germline V gene. The V and J ends lost 6 bases and 5 bases respectively, with 14 bases between them. The CDR3: CASSATPGDQPQHF. CDR3 DNA sequence: TGTGCCAGCAGCGCGACACCTGGCGATCAGCCCCAGCATTTT.

This rearrangement joins TRBV5-1 to TRBJ2-5; D might be TRBD2 (6 bases). The CDR3 runs 14 residues. Germline V gene lookup returns CDR1 SGHRS and CDR2 YFSETQ. Trimming removed 2 bases at V and 4 bases at J, with 12 bases between. CDR3 sequence (DNA): TGCGCCAGCAGCTTACGGGGGATCGGAGAGACCCAGTACTTC. Translating it yields CASSLRGIGETQYF. Variable domain in full (rest from reference TRBV5-1 and TRBJ2-5): KAGVTQTPRYLIKTRGQQVTLSCSPISGHRSVSWYQQTPGQGLQFLFEYFSETQRNKGNFPGRFSGRQFSNSRSEMNVSTLELGDSALYLCASSLRGIGETQYFGPGTRLLVL.

The gene calls are TRBV7-2 and TRBJ1-1, with 8 bases matching TRBD1. V gave up 2 bases and J gave up 3 bases; unmatched junction bases: 2. CDR1 SGHTA and CDR2 FQGNSA come from the germline V gene. The CDR3 is 14 residues long. The CDR3 region has the DNA TGTGCCAGCAGCTTATTACAGGGGGACACTGAAGCTTTCTTT. Translated: CASSLLQGDTEAFF.

This chain joins TRBV9 and TRBJ2-2, with a weak D call TRBD1 (5 bases). The germline V and J ends were trimmed by 3 bases and 2 bases, with 8 bases remaining between them. CDR3 size: 14 residues. Germline-derived CDR1 and CDR2 are SGDLS and YYNGEE. The CDR3 spells CASSARTNTGELFF. CDR3 nucleotides: TGTGCCAGCAGCGCTCGGACAAACACCGGGGAGCTGTTTTTT. Based on the CDR3 plus reference TRBV9 and TRBJ2-2, the full variable domain is DSGVTQTPKHLITATGQRVTLRCSPRSGDLSVYWYQQSLDQGLQFLIQYYNGEERAKGNILERFSAQQFPDLHSELNLSSLELGDSALYFCASSARTNTGELFFGEGSRLTVL.

The chain employs TRBV24-1 and TRBJ2-2, with TRBD1 matching 9 bases. V trimming: 4 bases; J trimming: 6 bases; junction bases outside the gene matches: 8. The germline V gene encodes CDR1 KGHDR and CDR2 SFDVKD. This CDR3 region has 16 residues. The CDR3 DNA sequence: TGTGCCACCAGTGAACCGGGACAGGGTATTTCCGGGGAGCTGTTTTTT. Its translation: CATSEPGQGISGELFF.

V and J are TRBV5-4 and TRBJ1-2; D perhaps matches TRBD1 (5 bases). V was clipped by 4 bases and J by 5 bases, with 12 bases between them. This CDR3 spans 13 amino acids. CDR1 SGHNT and CDR2 YYREEE come from the germline V gene (reference sequence). CDR3 in DNA: TGTGCCAGCAGCCCGGGACTAGGATATGGCTACACCTTC. It specifies CASSPGLGYGYTF.